What follows are 2 T cell receptor beta chains derived from one specimen sequenced in a study of OX40 agonist ivuxolimab in advanced cancers. Clones were read by immunoSEQ multiplex PCR, and TCRdb kept only the in-frame ones, dropping some. The table shows fewer than 100,000 clones, with about four fifths occurring only once. Sequencing was performed on CD4+ or CD8+ T cells sorted from blood, taken in a trial of the OX40 agonist ivuxolimab. The receptors here all came from an adult with an advanced solid tumor such as melanoma, head and neck, liver or kidney cancer.

The chain is built from TRBV10-2 and TRBJ1-5; D gene unclear. The CDR3 is 14 residues long. Looked up from germline, CDR1 is WSHSY and CDR2 is SAAADI. V was shortened by 6 bases and J by 5 bases, with 14 bases between the two germline ends. The CDR3 sequence: CASSPTDLYQPQHF. The CDR3 bases are TGCGCCAGCAGCCCCACCGACCTATATCAGCCCCAGCATTTT.

V usage is TRBV27 and J usage is TRBJ1-5, with TRBD1 as a possible D gene (6 bases). Trimming pared 4 bases from V and 0 bases from J, leaving 16 bases between. The germline V gene has CDR1 MNHEY and CDR2 SMNVEV (reference sequence). The CDR3 runs 17 residues. CDR3 protein: CASSSRGGPYSNQPQHF. CDR3 nucleotides: TGTGCCAGCAGTTCAAGGGGGGGCCCTTATAGCAATCAGCCCCAGCATTTT.